This T cell receptor (beta chain) was identified in a study of blood T cells in healthy people across ages. Findings and caveats of the study: A roughly linear age-dependent decrease characterized TCR beta diversity per million T cells.

The CDR3 consists of 17 residues. Germline values: CDR1 LGHNA, CDR2 YNFKEQ. The V end was cut by 1 base, the J end by 4 bases, with 14 bases between. With a J-beta primer mix and a sample-barcoded 5' primer, a second PCR ran 7 to 11 cycles. Every single cDNA molecule received a tag from a template-switch adaptor with 12 random nucleotides. From the 5' RACE reads, TCRdb called clonotypes with MiXCR, one entry per CDR3 protein. The table lists 800,000 to 1,000,000 distinct CDR3 sequences, around 46% of them singletons, with about an eighth in the top ten. Isolation yielded PBMCs, at least 6 million per sample, in every case. With regard to this clonotype: Its antigen is unknown.

Sequenced input: blood. The rearrangement links TRBV4-2 to TRBJ2-6; the D gene is possibly TRBD1 (6 bases). This clonotype was sampled from a man aged 25-45 years in good health. CDR3 in DNA: TGTGCCAGCAGCCAAGCCCCACAGGGTTCCGGGGCCAACGTCCTGACTTTC. This sequence encodes CASSQAPQGSGANVLTF.